What follows is one TCR beta chain and its context. Its antigen specificity is not known. Base quality data are lacking; no much larger clone is found one base away. The data are from a study of molecular identifiers for immune sequencing clone quantification listed by TCRdb under 2018. Turning to the overall study: For a replicate experiment, RNA from approximately 20,000 or 100,000 naive CD8 T cells was divided into five aliquots, of which four were sequenced. CD8 T cells were used in a methods study to benchmark molecular-identifier clustering-based TCR repertoire sequencing (MIDCIRS) and TCR RNA copy counting. Summary of the overall study and its limitations: About 3 recovered TCR RNA copies per cell were obtained by modeling, versus about 10 by digital PCR, implying a capture efficiency of 30% to 35%. The naive libraries included spiked-in Jurkat TCR RNA (about nine copies' worth), and this Jurkat TCR RNA is not part of the donor repertoire. In CMV-specific effector cells, clones with more than 20 RNA copies accounted for over 98% of molecules, whereas in naive cells such clones accounted for under 1%. When barcode sub-clustering was not used, chimeric consensus sequences inflated TCR diversity, with chimeras reaching as high as 47%. Identical TCR molecules sharing a barcode could cause highly expanded clone sizes to be underestimated. Even against a background of one million naive CD8 T cells, spiked-in Jurkat TCR RNA amounting to a single cell's worth was reported to be detectable.

Library generation was performed with PCR. Sequencing was carried out with a NextSeq 500. Bulk TCR libraries were made following a previously described method, with the TCR primers given in Table S5. The Qiagen AllPrep DNA/RNA kit was used to purify total RNA. Reads from multiple sequencing runs of the same library were pooled before analysis. For the original study's pipeline: Only reads with exact TCR constant sequence were kept, trimmed to 150 nt, and grouped by their 12-nt molecular barcodes. Reads inside each barcode group were sub-clustered using a 15% Levenshtein threshold, and a quality-weighted consensus sequence was constructed for each RNA molecule. Non-functional sequences were excluded, and lower-count sequences lying one edit away from another sequence were also excluded. Based on a fit of two negative binomial distributions, barcode sub-clusters having less than 20% of the maximum read count were discarded. The raw public reads went through TCRdb reprocessing: fastp at Q25, MiXCR clone calling, in-frame beta chains kept. Each entry is one CDR3 protein sequence, shown with its most common DNA and genes. What appears here as the V and J calls and clone size reflects TCRdb's work, not the paper's. The sample profile shows nearly 55,000 distinct CDR3 sequences; roughly a third of them were found once. 3.5% to 4% of the sample belongs to the ten largest clones.

Per the germline V gene (reference sequence), PRHDT is the CDR1 and FYEKMQ is the CDR2. The V end loses 4 bases and the J end loses 4 bases, and a stretch of 25 bases separates them. CDR3 length: 18 amino acids, cysteine to phenylalanine. Only the CDR3 DNA stays, 54 bases, in frame from base 1. Libraries of naive CD8 T cells were built from anywhere between roughly 19,000 and 1,000,000 sorted cells, with 10%, 30% or 50% of the purified RNA used. Naive CD8 T cells, defined as CD8+CD4-CCR7+CD45RA+, were FACS-sorted into RLT Plus buffer on a BD FACSAria II. To test detection sensitivity, Jurkat RNA equal to ten TCR copies was added to samples of roughly 18,000-1,100,000 naive CD8 T cells. CD8 T cells were enriched with RosetteSep CD8+ T Cell Enrichment Cocktail and Ficoll-Paque, followed by ACK red cell lysis.

The material sequenced was naive CD8+ T cells from blood, with Jurkat cell RNA spiked in. What the cell subset or site label conveys for this sample: FACS-sorted CD8+CD4-CCR7+CD45RA+ naive T cells. The rearranged segments are TRBV13 and TRBJ2-5, with the identity of the D gene unclear. The source is a human donor in good health. Some libraries in this study had Jurkat cell RNA spiked in. The nucleotide sequence reads TGTGCCAGCAGCTCGCTAATGTATCCCGGGTCACTCCTAGAGACCCAGTACTTC. Its translation is CASSSLMYPGSLLETQYF.